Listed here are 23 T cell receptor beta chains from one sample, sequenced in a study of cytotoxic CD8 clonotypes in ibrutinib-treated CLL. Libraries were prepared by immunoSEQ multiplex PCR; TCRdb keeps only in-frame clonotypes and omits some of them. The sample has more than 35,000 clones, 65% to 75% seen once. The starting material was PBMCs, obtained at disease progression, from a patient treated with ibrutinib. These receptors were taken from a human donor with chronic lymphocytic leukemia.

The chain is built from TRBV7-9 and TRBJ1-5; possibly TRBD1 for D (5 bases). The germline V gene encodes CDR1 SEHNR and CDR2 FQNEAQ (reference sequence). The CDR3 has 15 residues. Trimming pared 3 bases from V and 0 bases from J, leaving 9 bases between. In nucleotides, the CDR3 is TGTGCCAGCAGCTTGGGGGGGTATAGCAATCAGCCCCAGCATTTT. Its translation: CASSLGGYSNQPQHF.

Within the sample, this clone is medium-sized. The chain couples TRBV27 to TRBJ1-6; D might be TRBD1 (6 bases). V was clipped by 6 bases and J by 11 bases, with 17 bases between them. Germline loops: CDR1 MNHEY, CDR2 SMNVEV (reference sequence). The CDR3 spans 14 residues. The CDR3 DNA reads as TGTGCCAGCAGCCCCGGGGGGGGCATTGCACCCCTCCACTTT. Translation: CASSPGGGIAPLHF.

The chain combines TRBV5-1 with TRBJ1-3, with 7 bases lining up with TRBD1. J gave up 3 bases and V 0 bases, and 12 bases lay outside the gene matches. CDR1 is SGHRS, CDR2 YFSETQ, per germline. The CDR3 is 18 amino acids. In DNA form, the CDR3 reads TGCGCCAGCAGCTTGGCCCCCCCCAGACAGGGAGGTGGAAACACCATATATTTT. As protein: CASSLAPPRQGGGNTIYF.

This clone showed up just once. Here the CDR3 DNA reads TGTGCCAGCAGCTTGTATGAAGGGAACACTGAAGCTTTCTTT. Translating gives CASSLYEGNTEAFF. This sequence joins TRBV7-9 and TRBJ1-1; D ambiguous. Germline V gives CDR1 SEHNR, CDR2 FQNEAQ (reference sequence). The CDR3 length is 14 residues. V was trimmed by 3 bases and J by 1 base, leaving 9 bases between them.

The chain's CDR3 is CASSLVSGELFF. Written as DNA, the CDR3 is TGTGCCAGCAGCTTAGTATCCGGGGAGCTGTTTTTT. This chain uses TRBV7-8 with TRBJ2-2; D call uncertain. V was trimmed by 1 base and J by 6 bases, leaving 3 bases between them. Germline values: CDR1 SGHVS, CDR2 FQNEAQ. CDR3 length equals 12 residues. Combining the CDR3 with reference TRBV7-8 and TRBJ2-2 gives the whole variable domain GAGVSQSPRYKVAKRGQDVALRCDPISGHVSLFWYQQALGQGPEFLTYFQNEAQLDKSGLPSDRFFAERPEGSVSTLKIQRTQQEDSAVYLCASSLVSGELFFGEGSRLTVL.

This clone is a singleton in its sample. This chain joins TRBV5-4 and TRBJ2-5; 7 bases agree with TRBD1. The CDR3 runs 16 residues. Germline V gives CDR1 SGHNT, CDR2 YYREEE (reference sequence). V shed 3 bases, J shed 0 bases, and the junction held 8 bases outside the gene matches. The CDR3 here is CASSSRTGRYQETQYF. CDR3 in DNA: TGTGCCAGCAGCTCGCGGACAGGTCGGTACCAAGAGACCCAGTACTTC.

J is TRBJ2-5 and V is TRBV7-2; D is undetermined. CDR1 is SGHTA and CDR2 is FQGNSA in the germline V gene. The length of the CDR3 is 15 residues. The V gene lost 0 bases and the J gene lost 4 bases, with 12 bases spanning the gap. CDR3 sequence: CASSLAPARRETQYF. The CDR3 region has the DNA TGTGCCAGCAGCTTAGCTCCGGCAAGGCGAGAGACCCAGTACTTC.

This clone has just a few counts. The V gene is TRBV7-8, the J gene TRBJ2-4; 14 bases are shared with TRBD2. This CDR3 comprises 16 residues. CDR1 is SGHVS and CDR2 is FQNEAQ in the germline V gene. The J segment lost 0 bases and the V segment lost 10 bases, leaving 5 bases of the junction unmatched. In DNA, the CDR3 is TGTGCCACAGGACTAGCGGGGGGACTAGCCAAAAACATTCAGTACTTC. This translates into CATGLAGGLAKNIQYF.

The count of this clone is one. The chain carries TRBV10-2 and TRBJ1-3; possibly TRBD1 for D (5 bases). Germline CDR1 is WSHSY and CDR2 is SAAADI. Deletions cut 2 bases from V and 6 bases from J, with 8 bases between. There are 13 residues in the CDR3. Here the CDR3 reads CASSEAGTNTIYF. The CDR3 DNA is TGCGCCAGCAGTGAGGCAGGGACAAACACCATATATTTT.

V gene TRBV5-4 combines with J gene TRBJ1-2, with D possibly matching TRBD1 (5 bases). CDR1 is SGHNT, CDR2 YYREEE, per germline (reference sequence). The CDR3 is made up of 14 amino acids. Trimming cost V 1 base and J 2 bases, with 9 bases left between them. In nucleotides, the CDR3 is TGTGCCAGCAGCTTGACGGGACGGAACTATGGCTACACCTTC. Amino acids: CASSLTGRNYGYTF.

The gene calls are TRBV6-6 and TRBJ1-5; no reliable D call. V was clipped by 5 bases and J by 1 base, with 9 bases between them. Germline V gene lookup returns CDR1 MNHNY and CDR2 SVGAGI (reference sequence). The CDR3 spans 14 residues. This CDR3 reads CASSTRASNQPQHF. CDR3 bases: TGTGCCAGCAGTACCCGGGCCAGCAATCAGCCCCAGCATTTT.

Written as DNA, the CDR3 is TGTGCCAGCAGCGTGACCCCGGGACAGGGGCACAATGAGCAGTTCTTC. Its translation: CASSVTPGQGHNEQFF. This chain links TRBV9 with TRBJ2-1; 10 nucleotides align to TRBD1. CDR3 size: 16 residues. Germline V CDR1 and CDR2: SGDLS, YYNGEE. The J segment lost 5 bases and the V segment lost 2 bases, leaving 7 bases of the junction unmatched.

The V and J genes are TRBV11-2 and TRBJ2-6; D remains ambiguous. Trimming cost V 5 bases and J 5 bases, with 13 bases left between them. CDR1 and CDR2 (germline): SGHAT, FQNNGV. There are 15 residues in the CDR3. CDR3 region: CASSKQQSRANVLTF. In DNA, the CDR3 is TGTGCCAGCAGCAAGCAACAAAGTCGGGCCAACGTCCTGACTTTC.

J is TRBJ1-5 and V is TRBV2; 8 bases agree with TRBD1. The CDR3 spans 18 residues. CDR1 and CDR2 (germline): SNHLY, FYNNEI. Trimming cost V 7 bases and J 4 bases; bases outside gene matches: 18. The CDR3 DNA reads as TGTGCCAGCACTCCTAGGGCCCGAACAGGGGGAAGTAATCAGCCCCAGCATTTT. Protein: CASTPRARTGGSNQPQHF. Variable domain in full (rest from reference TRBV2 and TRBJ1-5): EPEVTQTPSHQVTQMGQEVILRCVPISNHLYFYWYRQILGQKVEFLVSFYNNEISEKSEIFDDQFSVERPDGSNFTLKIRSTKLEDSAMYFCASTPRARTGGSNQPQHFGDGTRLSIL.

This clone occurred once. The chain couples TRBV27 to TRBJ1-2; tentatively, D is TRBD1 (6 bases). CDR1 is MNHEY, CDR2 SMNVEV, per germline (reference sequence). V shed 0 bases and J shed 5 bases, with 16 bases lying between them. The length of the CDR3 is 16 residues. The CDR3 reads CASSLSGGTVKYGYTF. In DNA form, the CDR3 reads TGTGCCAGCAGTTTATCAGGGGGGACGGTCAAATATGGCTACACCTTC.

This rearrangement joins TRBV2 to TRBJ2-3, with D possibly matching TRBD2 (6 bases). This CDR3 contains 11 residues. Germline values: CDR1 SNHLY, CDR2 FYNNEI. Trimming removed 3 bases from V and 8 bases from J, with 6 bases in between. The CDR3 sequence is CASSEGGTQYF. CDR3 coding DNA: TGTGCCAGCAGTGAGGGAGGTACGCAGTATTTT.

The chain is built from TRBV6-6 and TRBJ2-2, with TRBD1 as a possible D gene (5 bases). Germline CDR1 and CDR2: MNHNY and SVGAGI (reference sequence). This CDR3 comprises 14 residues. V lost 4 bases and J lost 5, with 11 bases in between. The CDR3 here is CASSSRTPTGELFF. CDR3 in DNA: TGTGCCAGCAGTTCCCGGACACCAACCGGGGAGCTGTTTTTT.

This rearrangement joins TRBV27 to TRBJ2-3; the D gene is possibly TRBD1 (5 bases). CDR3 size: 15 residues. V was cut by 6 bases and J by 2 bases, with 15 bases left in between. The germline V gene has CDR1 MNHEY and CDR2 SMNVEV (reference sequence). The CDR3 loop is CASRFSRQSTDTQYF. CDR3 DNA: TGTGCCAGCAGGTTTAGTCGACAGTCCACAGATACGCAGTATTTT.

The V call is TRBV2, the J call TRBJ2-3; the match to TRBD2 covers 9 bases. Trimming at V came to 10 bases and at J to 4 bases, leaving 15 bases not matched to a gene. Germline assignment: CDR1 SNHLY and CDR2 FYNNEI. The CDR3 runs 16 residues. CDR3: CATTNPRGGGADTQYF. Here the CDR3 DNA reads TGTGCCACAACCAATCCCCGGGGCGGGGGGGCAGATACGCAGTATTTT.

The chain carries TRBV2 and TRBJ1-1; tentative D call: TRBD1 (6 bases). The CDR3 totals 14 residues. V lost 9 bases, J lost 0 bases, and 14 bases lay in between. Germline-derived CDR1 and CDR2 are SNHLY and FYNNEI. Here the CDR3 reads CASQGMGMNTEAFF. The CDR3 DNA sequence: TGTGCCAGTCAGGGGATGGGGATGAACACTGAAGCTTTCTTT.

The CDR3 region has the DNA TGTGCCAGCAGCCCTAGCGGGGGGCCCCAAGAGACCCAGTACTTC. It is translated as CASSPSGGPQETQYF. The chain joins TRBV5-4 to TRBJ2-5; 11 positions match TRBD2. This CDR3 is built from 15 residues. The germline V gene has CDR1 SGHNT and CDR2 YYREEE (reference sequence). The V segment lost 4 bases and the J segment 1 base; nucleotides outside the gene matches: 3.

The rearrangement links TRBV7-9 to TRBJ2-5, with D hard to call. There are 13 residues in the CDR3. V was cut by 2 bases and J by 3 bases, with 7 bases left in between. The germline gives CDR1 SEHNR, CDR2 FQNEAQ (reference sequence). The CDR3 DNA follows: TGTGCCAGCAGCTTACGGGCCGAAGAGACCCAGTACTTC. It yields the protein CASSLRAEETQYF.

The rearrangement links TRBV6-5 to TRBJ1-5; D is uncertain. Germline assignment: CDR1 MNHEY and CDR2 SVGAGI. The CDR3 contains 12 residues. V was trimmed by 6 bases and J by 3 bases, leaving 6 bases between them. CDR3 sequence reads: CASSQANQPQHF. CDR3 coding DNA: TGTGCCAGCAGCCAAGCCAATCAGCCCCAGCATTTT.